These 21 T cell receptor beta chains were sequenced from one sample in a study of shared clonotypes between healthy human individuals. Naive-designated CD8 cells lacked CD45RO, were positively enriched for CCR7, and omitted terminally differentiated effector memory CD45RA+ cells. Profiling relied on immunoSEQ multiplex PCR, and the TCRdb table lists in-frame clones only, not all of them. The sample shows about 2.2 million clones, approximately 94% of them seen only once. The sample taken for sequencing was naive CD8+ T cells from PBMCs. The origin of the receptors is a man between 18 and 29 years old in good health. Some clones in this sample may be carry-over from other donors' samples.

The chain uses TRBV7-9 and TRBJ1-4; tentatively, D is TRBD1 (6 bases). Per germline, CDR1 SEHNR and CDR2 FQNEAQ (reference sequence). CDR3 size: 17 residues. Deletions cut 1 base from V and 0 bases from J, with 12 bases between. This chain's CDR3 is CASSLGLSGATNEKLFF. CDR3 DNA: TGTGCCAGCAGCTTAGGTCTGTCAGGGGCAACTAATGAAAAACTGTTTTTT. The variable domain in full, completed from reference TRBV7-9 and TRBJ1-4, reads DTGVSQNPRHKITKRGQNVTFRCDPISEHNRLYWYRQTLGQGPEFLTYFQNEAQLEKSRLLSDRFSAERPKGSFSTLEIQRTEQGDSAMYLCASSLGLSGATNEKLFFGSGTQLSVL.

CDR3 bases: TGTGCCAGCAGTGAAAGGGCTAGCGGGACTGAGGGTGAGCAGTTCTTC. It yields the protein CASSERASGTEGEQFF. The chain employs TRBV2 and TRBJ2-1; 9 positions match TRBD2. From germline, CDR1 is SNHLY and CDR2 FYNNEI. The CDR3 sequence is 16 residues long. J gave up 9 bases and V 2 bases, and 11 bases lay outside the gene matches.

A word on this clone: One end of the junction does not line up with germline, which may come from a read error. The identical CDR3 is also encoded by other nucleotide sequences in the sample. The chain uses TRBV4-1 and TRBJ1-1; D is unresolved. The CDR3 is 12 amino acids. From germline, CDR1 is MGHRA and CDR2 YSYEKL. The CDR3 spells CASSQAAVGAFF. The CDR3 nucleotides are TGTGCCAGCAGCCAAGCGGCAGTAGGGGCTTTCTTT.

CDR3 sequence: CASSFAGTALWDGYTF. The CDR3 DNA reads TGTGCCAGCAGTTTTGCCGGGACGGCACTTTGGGATGGCTACACCTTC. V usage is TRBV7-9 and J usage is TRBJ1-2; weak D call: TRBD1 (5 bases). Trimming cost V 6 bases and J 6 bases, with 23 bases left between them. The V gene's germline CDR1 is SEHNR and CDR2 FQNEAQ (reference sequence). The CDR3 length is 16 residues.

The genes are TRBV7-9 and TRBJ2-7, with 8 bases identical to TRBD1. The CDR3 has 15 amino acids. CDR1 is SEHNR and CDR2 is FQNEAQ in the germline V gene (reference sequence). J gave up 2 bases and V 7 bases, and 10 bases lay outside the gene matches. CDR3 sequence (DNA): TGTGCCAGCACCGTTGGACAGGGTAGGACCTACGAGCAGTACTTC. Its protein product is CASTVGQGRTYEQYF.

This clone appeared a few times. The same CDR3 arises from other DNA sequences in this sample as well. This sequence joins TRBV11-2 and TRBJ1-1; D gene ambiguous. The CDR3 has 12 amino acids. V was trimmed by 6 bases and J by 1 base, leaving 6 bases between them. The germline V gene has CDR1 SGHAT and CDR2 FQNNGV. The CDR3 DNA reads TGTGCCAGCAGTCCTACGAACACTGAAGCTTTCTTT. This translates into CASSPTNTEAFF.

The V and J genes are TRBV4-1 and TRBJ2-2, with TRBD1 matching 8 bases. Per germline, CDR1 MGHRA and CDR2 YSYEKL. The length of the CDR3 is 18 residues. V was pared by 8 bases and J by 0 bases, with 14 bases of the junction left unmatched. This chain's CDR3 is CASGSRDRRHSNTGELFF. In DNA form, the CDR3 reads TGCGCCAGCGGCTCCCGGGACAGGAGACACTCGAACACCGGGGAGCTGTTTTTT.

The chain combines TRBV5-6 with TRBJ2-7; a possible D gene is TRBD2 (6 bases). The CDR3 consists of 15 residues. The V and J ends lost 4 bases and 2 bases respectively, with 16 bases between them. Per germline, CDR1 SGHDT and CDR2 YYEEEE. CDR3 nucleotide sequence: TGTGCCAGCAGCACCGGGACTGGCCCGACCTACGAGCAGTACTTC. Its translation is CASSTGTGPTYEQYF.

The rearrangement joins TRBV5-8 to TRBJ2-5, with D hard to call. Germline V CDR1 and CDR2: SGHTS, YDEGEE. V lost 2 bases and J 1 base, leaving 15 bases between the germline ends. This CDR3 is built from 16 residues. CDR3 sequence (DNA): TGTGCCAGCAGCTTCGGGTTAGTAGGACGCCAAGAGACCCAGTACTTC. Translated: CASSFGLVGRQETQYF. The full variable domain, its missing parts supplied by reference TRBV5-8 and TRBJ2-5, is EAGVTQSPTHLIKTRGQQATLRCSPISGHTSVYWYQQALGLGLQFLLWYDEGEERNRGNFPPRFSGRQFPNYSSELNVNALELEDSALYLCASSFGLVGRQETQYFGPGTRLLVL.

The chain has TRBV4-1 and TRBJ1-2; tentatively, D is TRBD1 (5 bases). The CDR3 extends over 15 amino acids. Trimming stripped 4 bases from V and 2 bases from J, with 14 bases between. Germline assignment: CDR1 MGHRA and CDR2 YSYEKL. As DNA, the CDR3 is TGCGCCAGCAGCCTTCGAGAACAGGTCAACTATGGCTACACCTTC. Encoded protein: CASSLREQVNYGYTF.

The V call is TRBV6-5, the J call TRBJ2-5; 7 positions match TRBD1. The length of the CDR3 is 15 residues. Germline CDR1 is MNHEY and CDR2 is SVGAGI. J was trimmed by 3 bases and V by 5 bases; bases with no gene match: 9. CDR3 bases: TGTGCCAGCAGTACCCGGGACAGCATGGAAGAGACCCAGTACTTC. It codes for CASSTRDSMEETQYF.

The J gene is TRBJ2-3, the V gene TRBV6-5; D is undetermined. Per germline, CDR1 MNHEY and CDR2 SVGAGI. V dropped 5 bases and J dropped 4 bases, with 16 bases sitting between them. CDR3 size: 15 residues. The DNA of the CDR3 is TGTGCCAGCAGTCCCTCTGTGGGCGTACCAGATACGCAGTATTTT. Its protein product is CASSPSVGVPDTQYF.

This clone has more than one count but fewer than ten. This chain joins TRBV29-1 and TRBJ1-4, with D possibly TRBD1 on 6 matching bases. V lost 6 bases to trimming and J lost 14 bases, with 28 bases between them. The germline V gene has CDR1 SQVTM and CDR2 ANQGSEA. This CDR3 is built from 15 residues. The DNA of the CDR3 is TGCAGCGTGTCCGGGGGGCGCCTTCCGACCCGCGAGCTGTTTTTT. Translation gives CSVSGGRLPTRELFF.

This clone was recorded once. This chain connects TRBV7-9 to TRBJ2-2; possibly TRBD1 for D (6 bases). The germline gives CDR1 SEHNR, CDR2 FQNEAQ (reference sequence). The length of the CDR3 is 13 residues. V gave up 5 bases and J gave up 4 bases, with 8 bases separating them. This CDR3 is CASSPQGTGELFF. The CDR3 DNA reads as TGTGCCAGCAGCCCACAGGGCACCGGGGAGCTGTTTTTT.

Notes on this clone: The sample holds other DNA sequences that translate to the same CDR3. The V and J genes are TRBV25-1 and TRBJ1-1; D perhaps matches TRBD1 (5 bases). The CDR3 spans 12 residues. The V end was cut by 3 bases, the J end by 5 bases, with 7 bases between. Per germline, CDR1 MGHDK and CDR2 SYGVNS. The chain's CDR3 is CASSEGHTEAFF. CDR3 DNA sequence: TGTGCCAGCAGTGAGGGGCATACTGAAGCTTTCTTT.

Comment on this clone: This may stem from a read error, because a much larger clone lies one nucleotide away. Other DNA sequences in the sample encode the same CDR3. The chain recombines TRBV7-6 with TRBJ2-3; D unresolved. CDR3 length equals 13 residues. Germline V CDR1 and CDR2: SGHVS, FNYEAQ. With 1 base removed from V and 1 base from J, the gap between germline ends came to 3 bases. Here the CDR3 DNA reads TGTGCCAGCAGCTTAGGGCGCACAGATACGCAGTATTTT. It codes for CASSLGRTDTQYF.

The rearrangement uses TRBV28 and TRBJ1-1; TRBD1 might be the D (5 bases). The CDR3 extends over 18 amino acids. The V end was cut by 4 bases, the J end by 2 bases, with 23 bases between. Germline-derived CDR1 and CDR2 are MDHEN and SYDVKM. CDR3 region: CASSSPGVPFGANTEAFF. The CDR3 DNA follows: TGTGCCAGCAGTTCTCCCGGGGTCCCTTTTGGGGCAAACACTGAAGCTTTCTTT.

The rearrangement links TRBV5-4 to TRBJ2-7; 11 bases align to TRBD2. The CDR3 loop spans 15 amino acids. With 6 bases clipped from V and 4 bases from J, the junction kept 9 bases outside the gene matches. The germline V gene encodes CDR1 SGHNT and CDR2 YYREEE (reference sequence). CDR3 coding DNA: TGTGCCAGCACTAGTAGCGGGAGGGCCGGGTACGAGCAGTACTTC. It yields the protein CASTSSGRAGYEQYF.

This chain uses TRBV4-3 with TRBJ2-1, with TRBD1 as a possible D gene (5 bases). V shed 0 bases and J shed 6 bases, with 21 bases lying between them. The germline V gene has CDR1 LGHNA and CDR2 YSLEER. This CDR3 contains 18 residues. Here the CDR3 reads CASSQDPMTDDFSNEQFF. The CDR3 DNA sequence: TGCGCCAGCAGCCAAGACCCAATGACAGACGATTTTTCCAATGAGCAGTTCTTC.

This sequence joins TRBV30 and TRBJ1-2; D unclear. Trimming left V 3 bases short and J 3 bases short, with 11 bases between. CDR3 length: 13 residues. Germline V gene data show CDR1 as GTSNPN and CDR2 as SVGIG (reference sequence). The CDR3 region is CAWSQTVYYGYTF. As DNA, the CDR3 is TGTGCCTGGAGCCAAACAGTTTACTATGGCTACACCTTC.

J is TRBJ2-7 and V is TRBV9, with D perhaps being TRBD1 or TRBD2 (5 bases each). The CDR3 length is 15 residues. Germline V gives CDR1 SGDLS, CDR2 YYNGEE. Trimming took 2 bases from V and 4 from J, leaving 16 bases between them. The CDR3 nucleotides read TGTGCCAGCAGCGTGGGGCCGGGACCAAATTACGAGCAGTACTTC. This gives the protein CASSVGPGPNYEQYF.